The 31 T cell receptor beta chains below were found in one sample sequenced in a study of early T cells in non-severe SARS-CoV-2 infection. TCRdb used MiXCR to reprocess the 5' RACE reads, holding one entry per CDR3 protein. The profile shows about 44,000 distinct CDR3 sequences, around a quarter of them singletons. The material sequenced was whole blood, taken at baseline. These receptors were collected from an adult who was a healthcare worker with PCR-confirmed SARS-CoV-2 infection or an uninfected control (not recorded which).

The gene calls are TRBV2 and TRBJ2-7; TRBD2 matches 12 bases. Germline trimming cut 6 bases from V and 3 bases from J; bases unmatched to any gene: 3. The germline V gene encodes CDR1 SNHLY and CDR2 FYNNEI. The CDR3 runs to 14 residues. This chain's CDR3 is CASRPTSGGYEQYF. The CDR3 DNA reads as TGTGCCAGCAGGCCGACTAGCGGGGGCTACGAGCAGTACTTC.

This clonotype was seen repeatedly, ten times or more. V is TRBV19 and J is TRBJ1-5; D uncertain. CDR1 is LNHDA and CDR2 is SQIVND in the germline V gene (reference sequence). V gave up 1 base and J gave up 3 bases, with 16 bases separating them. The CDR3 consists of 17 residues. Written as DNA, the CDR3 is TGTGCCAGTAGTATAGTACTGGGGTTGGGTCCCAATCAGCCCCAGCATTTT. It encodes CASSIVLGLGPNQPQHF.

In its sample, this clonotype was seen a few times. This chain joins TRBV6-5 and TRBJ2-7, with TRBD1 matching over 8 bases. The CDR3 length is 16 residues. Per the germline V gene, CDR1 is MNHEY and CDR2 is SVGAGI. Germline trimming cut 5 bases from V and 0 bases from J; bases unmatched to any gene: 9. In DNA, the CDR3 is TGTGCCAGCAGTGACCCGACAGGGGCCTTCTCCTACGAGCAGTACTTC. It yields the protein CASSDPTGAFSYEQYF.

The chain employs TRBV27 and TRBJ1-3; D is perhaps TRBD1 (5 bases). The CDR3 covers 16 residues. Trimming left V 0 bases short and J 4 bases short, with 13 bases between. The germline gives CDR1 MNHEY, CDR2 SMNVEV (reference sequence). In DNA form, the CDR3 reads TGTGCCAGCAGTTTATCGGGGCAGGGTTCAGGAAACACCATATATTTT. It encodes CASSLSGQGSGNTIYF.

This clonotype was counted a few times. The chain couples TRBV20-1 to TRBJ1-1; D gene ambiguous. CDR1 and CDR2 from the germline V gene are DFQATT and SNEGSKA (reference sequence). The CDR3 consists of 14 residues. V was shortened by 3 bases and J by 0 bases, with 11 bases between the two germline ends. CDR3 bases: TGCAGTGCTAGCCCGGACGCGATGAACACTGAAGCTTTCTTT. Residues: CSASPDAMNTEAFF.

Here the CDR3 DNA reads TGTGCCAGCAGTTCGCGACAGGGGGTGAACTACGAGCAGTACTTC. Translated: CASSSRQGVNYEQYF. The V gene is TRBV12-3 or TRBV12-4, the J gene TRBJ2-7, with TRBD1 matching 9 bases. Trimming removed 4 bases from V and 3 bases from J; junction bases left unmatched: 7. The CDR3 is 15 residues long.

At least ten counts were recorded for this clonotype. The rearrangement uses TRBV10-2 and TRBJ1-1; D is undetermined. The ends were cut back, 0 bases at V and 4 bases at J, with 9 bases in the middle. The CDR3 totals 14 residues. Germline V CDR1 and CDR2: WSHSY, SAAADI. As DNA, the CDR3 is TGCGCCAGCAGTGAGTCGGGGAGAAGCACTGAAGCTTTCTTT. This sequence encodes CASSESGRSTEAFF.

This clonotype occurred a few times. V and J are TRBV7-9 and TRBJ1-2; no reliable D call. Germline V gene data show CDR1 as SEHNR and CDR2 as FQNEAQ (reference sequence). The ends were cut back, 5 bases at V and 4 bases at J, with 11 bases in the middle. There are 13 residues in the CDR3. CDR3 loop: CASSHNDGYGYTF. In DNA, the CDR3 is TGTGCCAGCAGCCATAACGACGGCTATGGCTACACCTTC.

Comments on this clonotype: At one of its ends the junction is not consistent with the germline gene, which may arise from a read error. The V gene is TRBV6-6, the J gene TRBJ1-6; D gene ambiguous. The CDR3 extends over 14 amino acids. Germline CDR1 MNHNY, CDR2 SVGAGI (reference sequence). The CDR3 sequence is CASSYSRADSPLPF. The CDR3 DNA follows: TGTGCCAGCAGTTACTCTCGGGCGGATTCACCCCTCCCTTTT.

The rearrangement links TRBV12-5 to TRBJ2-3; a weak D match, TRBD1 (6 bases). V lost 2 bases and J 4 bases, leaving 13 bases between the germline ends. Germline CDR1 and CDR2: LGHNT and FRNRAP. CDR3 length: 15 amino acids. The CDR3 coding sequence is TGTGCTAGTGGTTTGACAGGGTTATTTTCAGATACGCAGTATTTT. It codes for CASGLTGLFSDTQYF.

This clonotype appeared many times. This sequence joins TRBV19 and TRBJ2-2, with a tentative D call TRBD1 (6 bases). The germline CDR1 and CDR2 sequences are LNHDA and SQIVND (reference sequence). This CDR3 contains 14 residues. Between the trimmed V and J ends, which lost 9 bases and 3 bases, there was a span of 14 bases. CDR3 in amino acids: CASTFQGYTGELFF. The CDR3 bases are TGTGCCAGCACTTTCCAGGGGTACACCGGGGAGCTGTTTTTT.

This clonotype was detected only a few times. In DNA form, the CDR3 reads TGCGCCAGCAGCTTGGGCGGGAGTACATACAATGAGCAGTTCTTC. Translated, it gives CASSLGGSTYNEQFF. This chain uses TRBV5-1 with TRBJ2-1; 7 nucleotides align to TRBD2. Unmatched junction bases numbered 4, after V lost 0 bases and J lost 4 bases. CDR1 is SGHRS, CDR2 YFSETQ, per germline. The CDR3 is 15 amino acids.

CDR3 sequence: CASSLDLGQGVTGELFF. The CDR3, as DNA: TGTGCCAGCAGCTTGGATCTGGGACAGGGTGTAACCGGGGAGCTGTTTTTT. V gene TRBV5-6 combines with J gene TRBJ2-2; TRBD1 agrees at 9 bases. Unmatched junction bases numbered 8, after V lost 0 bases and J lost 5 bases. Germline V gene data show CDR1 as SGHDT and CDR2 as YYEEEE. The CDR3 runs 17 residues.

V and J are TRBV6-4 and TRBJ1-1, with D maybe TRBD1 (5 bases). V was shortened by 10 bases and J by 1 base, with 13 bases between the two germline ends. Germline V lookup: CDR1 MRHNA, CDR2 SNTAGT. The CDR3 length is 13 residues. DNA for the CDR3: TGTGCCATCTCCGGGGGACGGAACACTGAAGCTTTCTTT. Protein product: CAISGGRNTEAFF.

This clonotype was seen a few times. V gene TRBV12-3 or TRBV12-4 combines with J gene TRBJ2-7; 10 bases map to TRBD1. This CDR3 has 14 amino acids. J gave up 2 bases and V 5 bases, and 3 bases lay outside the gene matches. This chain's CDR3 is CASSPGQGAYEQYF. CDR3 bases: TGTGCCAGCAGTCCCGGACAGGGGGCCTACGAGCAGTACTTC.

The V call is TRBV7-8, the J call TRBJ1-1; 9 bases line up with TRBD1. The CDR3 covers 13 residues. Germline V CDR1 and CDR2: SGHVS, FQNEAQ. Trimming cost V 4 bases and J 7 bases; bases outside gene matches: 4. This CDR3 reads CASSWGTGIEAFF. CDR3 bases: TGTGCCAGCAGCTGGGGGACAGGGATTGAAGCTTTCTTT. Based on the CDR3 plus reference TRBV7-8 and TRBJ1-1, the full variable domain is GAGVSQSPRYKVAKRGQDVALRCDPISGHVSLFWYQQALGQGPEFLTYFQNEAQLDKSGLPSDRFFAERPEGSVSTLKIQRTQQEDSAVYLCASSWGTGIEAFFGQGTRLTVV.

The gene calls are TRBV5-5 and TRBJ1-2, with 11 bases matching TRBD1. The CDR3 has 15 residues. Germline CDR1 is SGHKS and CDR2 is YYEKEE (reference sequence). Germline trimming cut 6 bases from V and 6 bases from J; bases unmatched to any gene: 10. The CDR3 DNA reads TGTGCCAGCACCCTCCTGGGGACAGGGGGGAATGGCTACACCTTC. Translation gives CASTLLGTGGNGYTF.

DNA of the CDR3: TGTGCCAGCAGCGGGGGAGACACCGGGGAGCTGTTTTTT. Translated: CASSGGDTGELFF. The J gene is TRBJ2-2, the V gene TRBV12-3 or TRBV12-4; D is perhaps TRBD2 (6 bases). V lost 6 bases and J 3 bases, leaving 8 bases between the germline ends. The CDR3 loop spans 13 amino acids.

The chain joins TRBV12-3 or TRBV12-4 to TRBJ2-7; no clear D gene. The V end lost 2 bases, the J end lost 4 bases, and 3 bases lay between the germline ends. CDR3 length: 11 residues. Written as DNA, the CDR3 is TGTGCCAGCAGTTTACAGTACGAGCAGTACTTC. This codes for CASSLQYEQYF.

This clonotype was picked up a small number of times. The chain is built from TRBV5-5 and TRBJ2-5, with 10 bases identical to TRBD2. With V trimmed by 5 bases and J by 2 bases, 0 bases remained unmatched. The germline CDR1 and CDR2 sequences are SGHKS and YYEKEE (reference sequence). The CDR3 spans 13 residues. The CDR3 spells CASRGLAQETQYF. The CDR3 DNA follows: TGTGCCAGCAGGGGACTAGCGCAAGAGACCCAGTACTTC.

This clonotype was detected many times. V usage is TRBV25-1 and J usage is TRBJ1-6; D may be TRBD1 (5 bases). From germline, CDR1 is MGHDK and CDR2 SYGVNS. This CDR3 has 14 residues. The V and J ends lost 7 bases and 9 bases respectively, with 16 bases between them. CDR3 nucleotide sequence: TGTGCCAGCACGGGACTCGGAGGGATTTCACCCCTCCACTTT. Translating gives CASTGLGGISPLHF.

CDR3 region: CASSLEEGVRTEAFF. DNA for the CDR3: TGTGCCAGCAGCCTTGAAGAGGGGGTAAGAACTGAAGCTTTCTTT. This sequence joins TRBV5-6 and TRBJ1-1; a weak D match, TRBD1 (6 bases). V shed 4 bases and J shed 5 bases, with 18 bases lying between them. The CDR3 is 15 amino acids. Germline V gene sequence: CDR1 SGHDT, CDR2 YYEEEE. The full variable domain, in which reference TRBV5-6 and TRBJ1-1 provide the parts outside the CDR3, is DAGVTQSPTHLIKTRGQQVTLRCSPKSGHDTVSWYQQALGQGPQFIFQYYEEEERQRGNFPDRFSGHQFPNYSSELNVNALLLGDSALYLCASSLEEGVRTEAFFGQGTRLTVV.

The V call is TRBV28, the J call TRBJ2-3; 9 positions agree with TRBD2. CDR3 length equals 15 residues. V lost 5 bases to trimming and J lost 4 bases; unmatched junction nucleotides: 7. Germline V gene data show CDR1 as MDHEN and CDR2 as SYDVKM. The CDR3 nucleotides read TGTGCCAGCAGTCAACTAGCGGGCGGAGCAGATACGCAGTATTTT. Translated, it gives CASSQLAGGADTQYF.

This clonotype was observed a few times. The chain employs TRBV7-8 and TRBJ2-6; D possibly uses TRBD1 or TRBD2 (5 bases each). CDR1 and CDR2 (germline): SGHVS, FQNEAQ. Trimming removed 1 base from V and 7 bases from J, with 8 bases in between. The CDR3 spans 14 residues. Written as DNA, the CDR3 is TGTGCCAGCAGCTTAGTGAGGGGCGCCAACGTCCTGACTTTC. This encodes CASSLVRGANVLTF.

The V and J genes are TRBV30 and TRBJ1-5; TRBD1 might be the D (5 bases). Trimming pared 3 bases from V and 3 bases from J, leaving 12 bases between. The CDR3 is 14 residues long. Germline V gives CDR1 GTSNPN, CDR2 SVGIG (reference sequence). This CDR3 reads CAWRGRGPNQPQHF. Here the CDR3 DNA reads TGTGCCTGGAGGGGGCGGGGCCCCAATCAGCCCCAGCATTTT.

In this sample, this clonotype turned up a few times. The J gene is TRBJ1-5, the V gene TRBV1; the DNA was not used to check the table's D call, TRBD1. TRBV1 is annotated as a pseudogene. The CDR3 spans 13 residues. The DNA for the CDR3 is TGCACCAGCCAACAGGGGGGCAATCAGCCCCAGCATTTT. Its protein product is CTSQQGGNQPQHF.

This clonotype occurred once. The genes are TRBV20-1 and TRBJ2-7; D is undetermined. Trimming removed 5 bases from V and 0 bases from J, with 17 bases in between. The CDR3 length is 15 residues. Germline V gives CDR1 DFQATT, CDR2 SNEGSKA (reference sequence). The CDR3 protein is CSAQPLDRTSYEQYF. The CDR3 DNA is TGCAGTGCTCAACCCTTAGACCGAACCTCCTACGAGCAGTACTTC.

This clonotype was recorded a few times. The rearrangement joins TRBV10-3 to TRBJ2-3; 7 positions agree with TRBD1. Per germline, CDR1 ENHRY and CDR2 SYGVKD. V shed 10 bases, J shed 0 bases, and the junction held 4 bases outside the gene matches. The CDR3 runs to 13 residues. CDR3 nucleotides: TGTGCCACCACGGACAGGAGCACAGATACGCAGTATTTT. Protein: CATTDRSTDTQYF.

The chain links TRBV4-3 to TRBJ1-1; D possibly corresponds to TRBD1 (5 bases). Looked up from germline, CDR1 is LGHNA and CDR2 is YSLEER. This CDR3 spans 13 amino acids. Between the trimmed V and J ends, which lost 4 bases and 11 bases, there was a span of 17 bases. The CDR3 nucleotides are TGCGCCAGCAGCCTTGAGCACGGGGGTAAGGCTTTCTTT. It is translated as CASSLEHGGKAFF.

The chain combines TRBV2 with TRBJ2-7; D is perhaps TRBD2 (6 bases). The CDR3 has 12 residues. Germline CDR1 and CDR2: SNHLY and FYNNEI. V was trimmed by 7 bases and J by 6 bases, leaving 13 bases between them. CDR3 coding DNA: TGTGCCAGCATCGCGGGGATGGGCGAGCAGTACTTC. It specifies CASIAGMGEQYF. The full variable domain, with the rest looked up from reference TRBV2 and TRBJ2-7, is EPEVTQTPSHQVTQMGQEVILRCVPISNHLYFYWYRQILGQKVEFLVSFYNNEISEKSEIFDDQFSVERPDGSNFTLKIRSTKLEDSAMYFCASIAGMGEQYFGPGTRLTVT.

This clonotype occurred many times. The chain joins TRBV20-1 to TRBJ2-3; 7 nucleotides match TRBD1. This CDR3 comprises 16 residues. The V segment lost 5 bases and the J segment 1 base; nucleotides outside the gene matches: 12. The germline gives CDR1 DFQATT, CDR2 SNEGSKA (reference sequence). The CDR3 coding sequence is TGCAGTGCTTCAAACACCGACAGGGCCGGCACAGATACGCAGTATTTT. Protein product: CSASNTDRAGTDTQYF.